Given below is one T cell receptor (beta chain) in context. Its matching antigen is unknown. The germline gives CDR1 MNHNS, CDR2 SASEGT. This CDR3 is 15 amino acids long. V lost 5 bases and J lost 1; bases outside the gene matches: 5. This record comes from a study of cytomegalovirus exposure and HLA in healthy donors. The wider study: The 100 million to 120 million unique TCR beta sequences, from about 180 million T cells, were found by an earlier analysis. Study results and caveats: In an earlier analysis, about 90% or about 30%: the productive usage of most TCR beta V segments. An analysis that came later showed most CMV-associated TCR beta chains appearing HLA-restricted. TCR beta sequences reportedly predicted most subjects' HLA-A and HLA-B alleles accurately.

In the PCR, 60 Vbeta and 13 Jbeta primers were used. Profiling relied on immunoSEQ multiplex PCR, and the TCRdb table lists in-frame clones only, not all of them. In the table there are 250,000 to 350,000 clones, more than 80% of which are singletons. Input material: PBMCs. The TCR originated in a man aged 35 to 55 in good health and CMV-seropositive. V is TRBV6-1 and J is TRBJ1-1; 9 bases line up with TRBD1. In DNA, the CDR3 is TGTGCCAGCAGTCCACAGGGGGCTTCGAACACTGAAGCTTTCTTT. Translating it yields CASSPQGASNTEAFF.